This T cell receptor beta chain is from a study of breast tumors, draining lymph nodes, adjacent tissues. Findings and limits, study-wide: Tumor T cell lymph node origin was a supported hypothesis, not proven. Most tumor T cells seemingly derive from lymph node, then expand in tumor. Tumors had less TCR diversity than lymph nodes, more than nontumor tissue. Tumor and nontumor repertoires were significantly more similar in luminal-like than in basal-like breast cancer.

In this sample, this clonotype turned up many times. Its specificity is unknown. The CDR3 is 15 residues long. The V end lost 3 bases, the J end lost 8 bases, and 20 bases lay between the germline ends. Germline assignment: CDR1 DFQATT and CDR2 SNEGSKA (reference sequence). Samples came from axillary lymph nodes draining the breast cancer. In TCRdb, the multiplex PCR reads were re-called with MiXCR into one record per CDR3 protein. The data show roughly 260,000 distinct CDR3 sequences, with around 30% seen just once and about 1.2% held by the top ten. The material sequenced was axillary lymph node tissue. This chain uses TRBV20-1 with TRBJ2-1, with D perhaps TRBD2 (7 bases). The source of this sequence is a female donor with breast cancer. Some clones in this sample may be carry-over from other donors' samples. The CDR3 DNA follows: TGCAGTGCTAGTCTTCTGGCGGGCGGGGGCGATGAGCAGTTCTTC. Its translation is CSASLLAGGGDEQFF.